Shown below are 7 T cell receptor beta chains from a single sample sequenced in a study of cytomegalovirus exposure and HLA in healthy donors. This PCR relied on a set of 60 Vbeta primers and 13 Jbeta primers. Only in-frame clones appear in the TCRdb table, and some are missing; sequencing was by immunoSEQ multiplex PCR. The sample has about 120,000 clones; approximately 80% are singletons. Sequencing input: PBMCs. The source is a man aged 25-45 years in good health and CMV-seropositive.

The chain uses TRBV4-3 and TRBJ2-2; a possible D gene is TRBD1 (6 bases). V was trimmed by 1 base and J by 6 bases, leaving 9 bases between them. From germline, CDR1 is LGHNA and CDR2 YSLEER. The CDR3 is 14 residues long. CDR3 amino acids: CASSQVPGAGELFF. DNA of the CDR3: TGCGCCAGCAGCCAAGTACCAGGGGCCGGGGAGCTGTTTTTT.

The V call is TRBV2, the J call TRBJ2-2, with D possibly TRBD1 on 5 matching bases. V was shortened by 7 bases and J by 7 bases, with 10 bases between the two germline ends. The CDR3 totals 12 residues. The germline V gene has CDR1 SNHLY and CDR2 FYNNEI. For the CDR3, the DNA is TGTGCCAGCATTTCAGGGATCGGGGAGCTGTTTTTT. As protein: CASISGIGELFF.

Here the CDR3 DNA reads TGTGCCAGCAGTTTATTCTCAGGGGGCGGCCACGATGGCTACACCTTC. Protein: CASSLFSGGGHDGYTF. The gene calls are TRBV27 and TRBJ1-2; 8 nucleotides line up with TRBD1. V dropped 1 base and J dropped 6; count of bases not matched to a gene: 10. CDR1 and CDR2 (germline): MNHEY, SMNVEV (reference sequence). The CDR3 loop spans 16 amino acids.

The chain is built from TRBV7-9 and TRBJ2-3; D unclear. Germline assignment: CDR1 SEHNR and CDR2 FQNEAQ (reference sequence). The length of the CDR3 is 12 residues. The V end was cut by 5 bases, the J end by 3 bases, with 6 bases between. The CDR3 DNA follows: TGTGCCAGCAGCCACAATACAGATACGCAGTATTTT. Its protein product is CASSHNTDTQYF.

V gene TRBV27 combines with J gene TRBJ2-7; 8 nucleotides agree with TRBD1. V was clipped by 2 bases and J by 7 bases; unmatched bases: 7. The CDR3 covers 14 residues. Germline CDR1 is MNHEY and CDR2 is SMNVEV (reference sequence). Here the CDR3 reads CASSLGPGGWEQYF. CDR3 in DNA: TGTGCCAGCAGTTTAGGGCCAGGGGGCTGGGAGCAGTACTTC.

The chain recombines TRBV18 with TRBJ1-1; D remains unclear. The CDR3 runs to 14 residues. Between the trimmed V and J ends, which lost 5 bases and 1 base, there was a span of 11 bases. Germline V gene sequence: CDR1 KGHSH, CDR2 LQKENI. The CDR3 DNA is TGTGCCAGCTCAAGCACGGGAGAGAACACTGAAGCTTTCTTT. It translates to CASSSTGENTEAFF.

The V and J genes are TRBV7-8 and TRBJ2-2, with a tentative D call TRBD2 (6 bases). Between the trimmed V and J ends, which lost 5 bases and 0 bases, there was a span of 13 bases. This CDR3 is 16 amino acids long. The germline V gene encodes CDR1 SGHVS and CDR2 FQNEAQ. The CDR3 bases are TGTGCCAGCAGCCTCCGACTAGGAGCGAACACCGGGGAGCTGTTTTTT. The encoded protein is CASSLRLGANTGELFF.